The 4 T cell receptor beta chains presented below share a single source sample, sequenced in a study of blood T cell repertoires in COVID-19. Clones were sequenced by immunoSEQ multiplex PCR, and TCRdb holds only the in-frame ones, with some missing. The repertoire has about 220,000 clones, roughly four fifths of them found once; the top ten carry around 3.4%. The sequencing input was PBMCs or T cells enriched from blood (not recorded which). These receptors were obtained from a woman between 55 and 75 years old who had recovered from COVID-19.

CDR3 DNA: TGTGCCAGCACCCTAGCGGGGGGGCCTGGAGAGACCCAGTACTTC. The encoded protein is CASTLAGGPGETQYF. The V call is TRBV11-2, the J call TRBJ2-5; 12 positions match TRBD2. V shed 7 bases and J 4 bases; nucleotides not matched to a gene: 7. The CDR3 contains 15 residues. Germline CDR1 SGHAT, CDR2 FQNNGV.

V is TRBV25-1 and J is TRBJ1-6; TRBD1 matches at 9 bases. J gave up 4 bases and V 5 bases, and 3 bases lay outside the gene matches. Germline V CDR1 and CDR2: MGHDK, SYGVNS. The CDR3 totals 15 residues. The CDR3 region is CASSTGTGYNSPLHF. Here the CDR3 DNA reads TGTGCCAGCAGTACCGGGACAGGGTATAATTCACCCCTCCACTTT. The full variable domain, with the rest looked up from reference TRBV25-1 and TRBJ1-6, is EADIYQTPRYLVIGTGKKITLECSQTMGHDKMYWYQQDPGMELHLIHYSYGVNSTEKGDLSSESTVSRIRTEHFPLTLESARPSHTSQYLCASSTGTGYNSPLHFGNGTRLTVT.

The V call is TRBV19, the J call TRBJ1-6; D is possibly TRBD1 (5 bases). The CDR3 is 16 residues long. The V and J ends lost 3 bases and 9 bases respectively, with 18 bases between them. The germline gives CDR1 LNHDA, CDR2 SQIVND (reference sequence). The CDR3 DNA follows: TGTGCCAGTAGTATCTATCCAGGGAACCCGGTTTCACCCCTCCACTTT. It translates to CASSIYPGNPVSPLHF. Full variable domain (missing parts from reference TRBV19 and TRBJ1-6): DGGITQSPKYLFRKEGQNVTLSCEQNLNHDAMYWYRQDPGQGLRLIYYSQIVNDFQKGDIAEGYSVSREKKESFPLTVTSAQKNPTAFYLCASSIYPGNPVSPLHFGNGTRLTVT.

The CDR3 DNA reads TGTGCCAGCAGTTCAGAGGGGGCAGATACGCAGTATTTT. Translated, it gives CASSSEGADTQYF. The rearrangement uses TRBV27 and TRBJ2-3; tentatively, D is TRBD1 (6 bases). The CDR3 runs 13 residues. CDR1 is MNHEY and CDR2 is SMNVEV in the germline V gene (reference sequence). Trimming removed 4 bases from V and 4 bases from J, with 9 bases in between.